Listed here is a single TCR beta chain. Time point in this sample: pre-sensitization, week 0. Treatment specified: therapeutic diphenylcyclopropenone sensitization with weekly scalp DPC. The germline V gene encodes CDR1 MNHEY and CDR2 SVGAGI. With 5 bases clipped from V and 8 bases from J, the junction kept 10 bases outside the gene matches. The CDR3 sequence is 15 residues long. From the RACE reads, TCRdb called clonotypes with MiXCR, one entry per CDR3 protein. The repertoire includes 150,000 to 200,000 distinct CDR3 sequences, roughly 30% of them detected once, and 2.9% sits in the top ten. These data originate in a study of human T cells and chemical hapten exposure.

The sequencing here drew on whole blood, taken in connection with sensitization to the hapten diphenylcyclopropenone (DPC). The chain has TRBV6-5 and TRBJ1-4, with TRBD1 matching over 8 bases. The receptor comes from a woman aged 25 to 39 with alopecia areata. Some clones in this sample may be carry-over from other donors' samples. The CDR3 DNA is TGTGCCAGCAGTCTCTCCGGGACAGGAAGCGAAAAACTGTTTTTT. Translation: CASSLSGTGSEKLFF.